What follows is one T cell receptor (beta chain) and its context. This record belongs to a study of blood T cell repertoires in COVID-19. TCRdb's copy holds only in-frame clones and misses some; the assay was immunoSEQ multiplex PCR. The sample yields over 100,000 clones, less than 85% seen once. The TCR originated in a woman aged 60-70 years with acute or convalescent COVID-19. The sequenced sample was peripheral blood.

The CDR3 loop is CASSRLVGHNEQFF. CDR3 DNA sequence: TGTGCCAGCAGTAGACTAGTTGGCCACAATGAGCAGTTCTTC. This sequence joins TRBV6-5 and TRBJ2-1; tentatively, D is TRBD2 (6 bases). Germline values: CDR1 MNHEY, CDR2 SVGAGI. With 5 bases removed from V and 5 bases from J, the gap between germline ends came to 13 bases. There are 14 residues in the CDR3.